The 21 T cell receptor beta chains below all came from one sample that was sequenced in a study of T cells in Graves' hyperthyroidism and ophthalmopathy. TCR beta CDR3 region amplification was performed from RNA transcripts. The HTBI primer set drove a first-round RT-PCR of the TCR CDR3. Via MiXCR, TCRdb re-called the multiplex PCR reads, giving one row per CDR3 protein. The profile shows fewer than 350,000 distinct CDR3 sequences, 21% of them singletons. The sequencing input was blood. The receptors shown here come from a woman aged 50 to 60 with Graves' hyperthyroidism.

This clonotype was counted ten times or more. This chain joins TRBV7-9 and TRBJ1-4, with D possibly TRBD1 on 5 matching bases. This CDR3 has 15 amino acids. V lost 5 bases and J lost 0, with 10 bases in between. Germline CDR1 SEHNR, CDR2 FQNEAQ (reference sequence). The CDR3 bases are TGTGCCAGCAGCCCGGGACGGACAACTAATGAAAAACTGTTTTTT. Protein sequence: CASSPGRTTNEKLFF.

This clonotype was seen many times. The chain links TRBV6-5 to TRBJ2-5; D possibly corresponds to TRBD2 (7 bases). This CDR3 is built from 15 residues. Trimming removed 2 bases from V and 2 bases from J, with 12 bases in between. Germline lookup yields CDR1 MNHEY and CDR2 SVGAGI. This chain's CDR3 is CASSYRTAGQETQYF. For the CDR3, the DNA is TGTGCCAGCAGTTACCGGACAGCGGGGCAAGAGACCCAGTACTTC.

The count of this clonotype is one. The chain combines TRBV27 with TRBJ1-1; the D gene is possibly TRBD1 (5 bases). CDR1 and CDR2 from the germline V gene are MNHEY and SMNVEV (reference sequence). This CDR3 spans 15 amino acids. V was clipped by 5 bases and J by 0 bases, with 13 bases between them. This chain's CDR3 is CASSSKGPMNTEAFF. In DNA form, the CDR3 reads TGTGCCAGCAGTAGCAAGGGGCCTATGAACACTGAAGCTTTCTTT.

This clonotype has a count of ten or more. The chain combines TRBV6-1 with TRBJ2-5, with 8 bases aligning to TRBD2. The ends lost 7 bases at V and 4 bases at J; junction bases unmatched: 8. Germline loops: CDR1 MNHNS, CDR2 SASEGT. The CDR3 is made up of 14 amino acids. The CDR3 loop is CASKRGGLGETQYF. The CDR3 nucleotides are TGTGCCAGCAAACGGGGGGGGCTCGGAGAGACCCAGTACTTC.

This chain joins TRBV24-1 and TRBJ2-7; no clear D. The CDR3 is 15 amino acids. CDR1 and CDR2 from the germline V gene are KGHDR and SFDVKD. The V gene lost 2 bases and the J gene lost 1 base, with 11 bases spanning the gap. CDR3 amino acids: CATSDWRPPSYEQYF. CDR3 sequence (DNA): TGTGCCACCAGTGATTGGAGACCTCCGTCCTACGAGCAGTACTTC.

This clonotype was recorded many times. The V call is TRBV5-1, the J call TRBJ1-2; D not resolved. CDR3 length: 13 amino acids. Trimming removed 4 bases at V and 0 bases at J, with 7 bases between. The germline CDR1 and CDR2 sequences are SGHRS and YFSETQ. For the CDR3, the DNA is TGCGCCAGCAGCCCGACAACTAACTATGGCTACACCTTC. Protein: CASSPTTNYGYTF.

This clonotype has ten or more counts. The chain joins TRBV5-1 to TRBJ1-2, with 7 nucleotides matching TRBD1. Germline V gene lookup returns CDR1 SGHRS and CDR2 YFSETQ. V was clipped by 4 bases and J by 6 bases; unmatched bases: 9. This CDR3 comprises 14 residues. The CDR3 DNA reads TGCGCCAGCAGCCCGACCGGGACAGCAAATGGCTACACCTTC. This codes for CASSPTGTANGYTF.

V and J are TRBV5-6 and TRBJ2-1, with D possibly TRBD2 on 5 matching bases. Germline CDR1 reads SGHDT; CDR2 reads YYEEEE. The CDR3 contains 14 residues. V was trimmed by 1 base and J by 8 bases, leaving 13 bases between them. The CDR3, as DNA: TGTGCCAGCAGCTTGACAGTTAGCGAGCATGAGCAGTTCTTC. It yields the protein CASSLTVSEHEQFF. The full variable domain, with the rest looked up from reference TRBV5-6 and TRBJ2-1, is DAGVTQSPTHLIKTRGQQVTLRCSPKSGHDTVSWYQQALGQGPQFIFQYYEEEERQRGNFPDRFSGHQFPNYSSELNVNALLLGDSALYLCASSLTVSEHEQFFGPGTRLTVL.

The chain has TRBV6-4 and TRBJ1-5, with 10 bases that match TRBD1. The CDR3 is 15 amino acids. V was clipped by 6 bases and J by 5 bases; unmatched bases: 7. Germline CDR1 and CDR2: MRHNA and SNTAGT. The CDR3 here is CASRGDRGGDQPQHF. CDR3 bases: TGTGCCAGCAGGGGGGACAGGGGTGGGGATCAGCCCCAGCATTTT.

At least ten counts were recorded for this clonotype. The CDR3 DNA reads TGTGCCAGCAGTCTCGGGTTGGTCCAAGGGGCAGACGGCTACACCTTC. Amino acids: CASSLGLVQGADGYTF. The J gene is TRBJ1-2, the V gene TRBV28; a weak D match, TRBD1 (5 bases). The CDR3 spans 16 residues. Trimming shortened V by 5 bases and J by 8 bases, and 24 bases separated the two germline ends. Germline CDR1 and CDR2: MDHEN and SYDVKM.

This chain links TRBV7-2 with TRBJ2-1; either TRBD1 or TRBD2 may fit D (5 bases each). The CDR3 extends over 14 amino acids. Per the germline V gene, CDR1 is SGHTA and CDR2 is FQGNSA. Between the trimmed V and J ends, which lost 3 bases and 7 bases, there was a span of 13 bases. The CDR3 DNA follows: TGTGCCAGCAGCTTTGGGGGTCTAGGTAATGAGCAGTTCTTC. Protein: CASSFGGLGNEQFF.

This clonotype was picked up a small number of times. This chain connects TRBV20-1 to TRBJ2-7; D gene ambiguous. The CDR3 has 11 residues. V lost 7 bases, J lost 2 bases, and 9 bases lay in between. Germline CDR1 and CDR2: DFQATT and SNEGSKA (reference sequence). The CDR3 here is CSGGVTYEQYF. DNA for the CDR3: TGCAGTGGTGGCGTAACCTACGAGCAGTACTTC.

Of note for this clonotype: A much larger clone differs by one base, so this may be a read error. The V call is TRBV9, the J call TRBJ2-1; D remains unclear. This CDR3 spans 15 amino acids. Per the germline V gene, CDR1 is SGDLS and CDR2 is YYNGEE. The CDR3 nucleotides are TGTGCCAGCAGCGTAGTGTCCAGCTCCTACAATGAGCGGTTCTTC. It encodes CASSVVSSSYNERFF.

This clonotype was detected a few times. The rearrangement links TRBV30 to TRBJ2-7, with TRBD2 identical over 12 bases. Germline CDR1 GTSNPN, CDR2 SVGIG (reference sequence). The CDR3 contains 15 residues. The trim removed 5 bases at V and 7 bases at J, leaving 12 bases unmatched. The CDR3 coding sequence is TGTGCCTGGGGGCCCTCGTATGGACTAGCGGGGGAGCAGTACTTC. Translating it yields CAWGPSYGLAGEQYF. The full variable domain, rest sourced from reference TRBV30 and TRBJ2-7, is SQTIHQWPATLVQPVGSPLSLECTVEGTSNPNLYWYRQAAGRGLQLLFYSVGIGQISSEVPQNLSASRPQDRQFILSSKKLLLSDSGFYLCAWGPSYGLAGEQYFGPGTRLTVT.

This clonotype was seen at least ten times. The chain has TRBV11-2 and TRBJ2-3; the D is unclear. CDR1 and CDR2 (germline): SGHAT, FQNNGV. The length of the CDR3 is 12 residues. Deletions cut 5 bases from V and 3 bases from J, with 6 bases between. The CDR3 reads CASSRATDTQYF. The CDR3 nucleotides are TGTGCCAGCAGCCGAGCTACAGATACGCAGTATTTT.

This clonotype was observed many times. The rearrangement joins TRBV7-9 to TRBJ1-4; perhaps TRBD1 as D (5 bases). CDR1 and CDR2 from the germline V gene are SEHNR and FQNEAQ (reference sequence). The V gene lost 5 bases and the J gene lost 3 bases, with 16 bases spanning the gap. The CDR3 consists of 16 residues. CDR3 nucleotides: TGTGCCAGCAGCCTTTATGCGACAGCAGCTAATGAAAAACTGTTTTTT. Its protein is CASSLYATAANEKLFF. The full variable domain, completed using reference TRBV7-9 and TRBJ1-4, is DTGVSQNPRHKITKRGQNVTFRCDPISEHNRLYWYRQTLGQGPEFLTYFQNEAQLEKSRLLSDRFSAERPKGSFSTLEIQRTEQGDSAMYLCASSLYATAANEKLFFGSGTQLSVL.

V is TRBV24-1 and J is TRBJ1-4, with D perhaps matching TRBD1 (5 bases). In germline, CDR1 is KGHDR, CDR2 SFDVKD. This CDR3 region has 15 residues. The V end was cut by 3 bases, the J end by 8 bases, with 15 bases between. The CDR3 DNA is TGTGCCACCAGTGATGGCGGGGGAGTGGAAGAAAAACTGTTTTTT. This codes for CATSDGGGVEEKLFF.

This chain joins TRBV28 and TRBJ2-3; 9 nucleotides match TRBD1. Germline lookup yields CDR1 MDHEN and CDR2 SYDVKM. Germline trimming cut 6 bases from V and 2 bases from J; bases unmatched to any gene: 9. There are 16 residues in the CDR3. This CDR3 is CASSSTRDRVTDTQYF. Written as DNA, the CDR3 is TGTGCCAGCAGCTCCACTCGGGACAGGGTCACAGATACGCAGTATTTT.

This clonotype was counted at least ten times. V and J are TRBV12-3 or TRBV12-4 and TRBJ2-7, with 8 bases that match TRBD2. This CDR3 comprises 14 residues. J lost 5 bases, V lost 5 bases, and 8 bases had no gene match. The CDR3 region is CASSTGTRTHEQYF. The CDR3 DNA reads TGTGCCAGCAGTACCGGGACTAGGACCCACGAGCAGTACTTC.

In its sample, this clonotype was seen many times. The chain employs TRBV10-3 and TRBJ2-3; 7 bases agree with TRBD2. The ends lost 9 bases at V and 2 bases at J; junction bases unmatched: 5. Germline assignment: CDR1 ENHRY and CDR2 SYGVKD. This CDR3 region has 13 residues. DNA for the CDR3: TGTGCCATTCAACTAGCGCCCACAGATACGCAGTATTTT. It codes for CAIQLAPTDTQYF.

This clonotype was detected many times. V gene TRBV20-1 combines with J gene TRBJ2-7, with TRBD1 identical over 7 bases. With V trimmed by 3 bases and J by 0 bases, 2 bases remained unmatched. Germline CDR1 DFQATT, CDR2 SNEGSKA (reference sequence). The CDR3 has 13 residues. CDR3 protein: CSARDRISYEQYF. DNA of the CDR3: TGCAGTGCTAGGGACAGGATCTCCTACGAGCAGTACTTC.